This T cell receptor (beta chain) appears in the sequencing data of a study of blood T cell repertoires in COVID-19 (dated by TCRdb to 2020 to 2021). Study-level background: The collaborator samples originated in the United States, Italy and Spain and spanned the acute and convalescent phases of COVID-19. Sample metadata almost always included a de-identified subject ID, COVID-19 status, age in years and sex. Subjects who had been exposed to COVID-19, were actively infected with it, or had recovered from it provided the deeply sampled blood TCRbeta repertoires that made up the dataset. Samples came from the ongoing ImmuneRACE study (first 160 participants) plus 1,254 subjects from 6 global collaborators. A freely available public database, intended as a resource for researchers studying the immune response to SARS-CoV-2, is where the repertoires were released. Where available, HLA class I and class II types were obtained from metadata supplied by the sample provider rather than from assay-based typing. The prospective study material was composed of cDNA or gDNA derived from T cells, B-cell-depleted T cells, or PBMCs.

What the study reported, not specific to this receptor: The amount of clinical and demographic metadata varied by source and participant and was provided uncurated.

Whole blood was collected in K2EDTA tubes by collaborating institutions according to the institutions' own protocols. For TCRbeta analysis, collaborators shipped samples in one of three forms: frozen whole blood, isolated PBMCs, or DNA extracted from either of those sample types. Sequences SGHAT (CDR1) and FQNNGV (CDR2) are obtained from the germline V gene. From its cysteine to its phenylalanine, the CDR3 spans 16 amino acids. Of the read, only the CDR3 DNA is kept; its 48 bases are in frame from base 1. V loses 3 bases, J loses 5 bases, and the germline ends lie 19 bases apart. A few counts support this clone. Its antigen remains unidentified. Base qualities are missing; no much larger clone stands one base away. The immunoSEQ Assay, a bias-controlled multiplex PCR, was used to amplify TCRbeta CDR3 regions from genomic DNA. Regarding the original processing steps: The number of nucleated cells in each sample was estimated by amplification of reference gene primers within the assay. To quantify the absolute abundance of each unique TCRbeta CDR3 rearrangement, sequence reads were collapsed and filtered. For each sample, productive Simpson clonality was calculated by taking the square root of Simpson's diversity index across productive rearrangements. TCRdb's version of the immuneACCESS table is confined to in-frame rearrangements and falls short of the full clone set. An unresolved V gene accounts for under half of the shortfall where checked; the remainder is of unknown origin. That table gives V, J and clone size, and the DNA gave D and trimming. This sample holds about 200,000 clones; around 90% were observed only once. The ten largest clones add up to approximately 0.5% of the sample.

This TCR was sampled from a man aged 50-60 years with acute or convalescent COVID-19. The rearrangement joined TRBV11-2 to TRBJ1-1; a weak D assignment points to TRBD1 (5 bases agree). Sequencing used peripheral blood. At the DNA level, the sequence is TGTGCCAGCAGCTTTACCCGGGACTGGCGGGGAACTGAAGCTTTCTTT. Its coded protein is CASSFTRDWRGTEAFF.